These 10 T cell receptor beta chains were sequenced from one sample in a study of T cell responses to AZD1222 COVID-19 vaccine. The repertoire was sequenced with immunoSEQ multiplex PCR; TCRdb's copy has only in-frame clones and lacks some. This table holds about 180,000 clones, 80% to 90% found once. The material was peripheral blood, obtained 28 days after the second dose of the MenACWY control vaccine. The receptor source for this set is an adult who received the MenACWY meningococcal vaccine as a control.

The chain joins TRBV7-2 to TRBJ1-5; TRBD1 matches 7 bases. The CDR3 is 16 residues long. Trimming took 1 base from V and 6 from J; bases not matched to a gene: 9. Germline loops: CDR1 SGHTA, CDR2 FQGNSA. The CDR3 region has the DNA TGTGCCAGCAGCTTAGGAACTTCAGGGGGTGGTCAGCCCCAGCATTTT. This codes for CASSLGTSGGGQPQHF. The variable domain in full, with the rest retrieved from reference TRBV7-2 and TRBJ1-5, is GAGVSQSPSNKVTEKGKDVELRCDPISGHTALYWYRQSLGQGLEFLIYFQGNSAPDKSGLPSDRFSAERTGGSVSTLTIQRTQQEDSAVYLCASSLGTSGGGQPQHFGDGTRLSIL.

The rearrangement links TRBV28 to TRBJ1-4; maybe TRBD1 (5 bases). The germline V and J ends were trimmed by 7 bases and 7 bases, with 13 bases remaining between them. The germline CDR1 and CDR2 sequences are MDHEN and SYDVKM. CDR3 length: 13 amino acids. The CDR3 loop is CASKGPSIEKLFF. CDR3 nucleotide sequence: TGTGCCAGCAAGGGACCGTCGATTGAAAAACTGTTTTTT.

This chain joins TRBV4-3 and TRBJ2-7; 7 bases align to TRBD2. The CDR3 loop spans 15 amino acids. After removal of 5 bases from V and 0 bases from J, the junction contained 7 bases not matched to a gene. Looked up from germline, CDR1 is LGHNA and CDR2 is YSLEER. CDR3 DNA sequence: TGCGCCAGCAGCGCCCGACTAGCCGACTCCTACGAGCAGTACTTC. Amino acids: CASSARLADSYEQYF.

The chain couples TRBV5-1 to TRBJ1-1, with D unresolved. The CDR3 is 14 amino acids. V shed 4 bases and J shed 2 bases, with 12 bases lying between them. CDR1 is SGHRS and CDR2 is YFSETQ in the germline V gene. CDR3 loop: CASSPVVGNTEAFF. As DNA, the CDR3 is TGCGCCAGCAGCCCGGTGGTAGGTAACACTGAAGCTTTCTTT.

The gene calls are TRBV6-5 and TRBJ1-2; unclear D gene. The V gene lost 2 bases and the J gene lost 3 bases, with 10 bases spanning the gap. The CDR3 is made up of 14 amino acids. Germline V gene sequence: CDR1 MNHEY, CDR2 SVGAGI. In DNA, the CDR3 is TGTGCCAGCAGTTACGAGGGTACCGACTATGGCTACACCTTC. Translation gives CASSYEGTDYGYTF.

The rearrangement joins TRBV5-1 to TRBJ1-2; D ambiguous. The CDR3 has 13 amino acids. The germline CDR1 and CDR2 sequences are SGHRS and YFSETQ. The V and J ends lost 0 bases and 8 bases respectively, with 11 bases between them. CDR3 amino acids: CASSLVQGGGYTF. Written as DNA, the CDR3 is TGCGCCAGCAGCTTGGTACAAGGCGGAGGCTACACCTTC. The whole variable domain, filled in from reference TRBV5-1 and TRBJ1-2, reads KAGVTQTPRYLIKTRGQQVTLSCSPISGHRSVSWYQQTPGQGLQFLFEYFSETQRNKGNFPGRFSGRQFSNSRSEMNVSTLELGDSALYLCASSLVQGGGYTFGSGTRLTVV.

This clone has just a few counts. The chain couples TRBV3-1 (or the pseudogene TRBV3-2) to TRBJ1-2; no clear D gene. Germline V gives CDR1 LGHDT, CDR2 YNNKEL (reference sequence). V lost 5 bases and J 6 bases, leaving 10 bases between the germline ends. The length of the CDR3 is 12 residues. The CDR3 nucleotides read TGTGCCAGCAGCTACGGAGGCGATGGCTACACCTTC. Its protein product is CASSYGGDGYTF.

V gene TRBV27 combines with J gene TRBJ2-5; D is possibly TRBD2 (6 bases). Germline V gene data show CDR1 as MNHEY and CDR2 as SMNVEV (reference sequence). The CDR3 extends over 15 amino acids. V was shortened by 4 bases and J by 5 bases, with 17 bases between the two germline ends. The CDR3 reads CASSSRSGTRETQYF. For the CDR3, the DNA is TGTGCCAGCAGTTCCCGCTCCGGGACTCGGGAGACCCAGTACTTC.

This clone showed up just once. Other DNA sequences from this sample encode an identical CDR3 as well. V and J are TRBV5-4 and TRBJ2-7; 8 bases align to TRBD2. The length of the CDR3 is 14 residues. Unmatched junction bases numbered 2, after V lost 1 base and J lost 2 bases. CDR1 and CDR2 from the germline V gene are SGHNT and YYREEE (reference sequence). The CDR3, as DNA: TGTGCCAGCAGCTTGACGGGAGGGCCCTACGAGCAGTACTTC. Translating gives CASSLTGGPYEQYF.

The chain carries TRBV6-5 and TRBJ2-4; 7 nucleotides line up with TRBD2. The CDR3 is made up of 13 amino acids. Germline assignment: CDR1 MNHEY and CDR2 SVGAGI. After removal of 5 bases from V and 7 bases from J, the junction contained 5 bases not matched to a gene. Written as DNA, the CDR3 is TGTGCCAGCAGTCAATCGACTAGCAACATTCAGTACTTC. Translating gives CASSQSTSNIQYF.